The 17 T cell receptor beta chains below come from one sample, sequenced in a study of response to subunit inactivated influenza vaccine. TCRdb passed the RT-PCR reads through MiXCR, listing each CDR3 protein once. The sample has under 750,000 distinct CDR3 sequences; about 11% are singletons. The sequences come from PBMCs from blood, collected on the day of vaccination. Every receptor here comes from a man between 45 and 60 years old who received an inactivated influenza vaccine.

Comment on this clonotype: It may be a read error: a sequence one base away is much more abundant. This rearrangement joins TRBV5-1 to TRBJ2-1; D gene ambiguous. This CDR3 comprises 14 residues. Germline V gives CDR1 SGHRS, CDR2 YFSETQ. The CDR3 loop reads CASSPRIPNNKQFF. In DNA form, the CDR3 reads TGCGCCAGCAGCCCGCGTATTCCGAACAATAAGCAGTTCTTC.

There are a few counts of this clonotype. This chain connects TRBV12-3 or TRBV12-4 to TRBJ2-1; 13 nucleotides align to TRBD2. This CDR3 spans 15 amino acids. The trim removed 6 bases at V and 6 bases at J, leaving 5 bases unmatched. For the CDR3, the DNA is TGTGCCAGCAGGCAGGGACTAGCGGGAAGCAATGAGCAGTTCTTC. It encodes CASRQGLAGSNEQFF.

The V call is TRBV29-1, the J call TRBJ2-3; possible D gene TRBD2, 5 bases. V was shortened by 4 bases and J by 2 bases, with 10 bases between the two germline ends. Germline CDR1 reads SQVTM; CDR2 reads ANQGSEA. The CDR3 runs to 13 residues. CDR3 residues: CSVAQRNTDTQYF. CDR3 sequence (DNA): TGCAGCGTTGCCCAGCGGAACACAGATACGCAGTATTTT.

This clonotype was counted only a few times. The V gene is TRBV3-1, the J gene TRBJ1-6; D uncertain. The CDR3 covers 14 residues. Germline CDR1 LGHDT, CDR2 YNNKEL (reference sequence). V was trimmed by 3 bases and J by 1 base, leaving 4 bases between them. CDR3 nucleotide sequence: TGTGCCAGCAGCCATCGTTCCTATAATTCACCCCTCCACTTT. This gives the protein CASSHRSYNSPLHF.

CDR3 loop: CASSQDMPDRVVYGYTF. CDR3 in DNA: TGTGCCAGCAGCCAAGATATGCCGGACAGGGTCGTCTATGGCTACACCTTC. This chain links TRBV3-1 with TRBJ1-2; 8 bases align to TRBD1. The CDR3 length is 17 residues. Germline assignment: CDR1 LGHDT and CDR2 YNNKEL (reference sequence). J was trimmed by 4 bases and V by 0 bases; bases with no gene match: 10.

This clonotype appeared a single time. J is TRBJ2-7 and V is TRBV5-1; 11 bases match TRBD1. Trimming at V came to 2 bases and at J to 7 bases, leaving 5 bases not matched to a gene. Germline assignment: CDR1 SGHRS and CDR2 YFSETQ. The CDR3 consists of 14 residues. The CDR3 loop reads CASSFGQGAEEQYF. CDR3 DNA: TGCGCCAGCAGCTTCGGACAGGGGGCGGAGGAGCAGTACTTC.

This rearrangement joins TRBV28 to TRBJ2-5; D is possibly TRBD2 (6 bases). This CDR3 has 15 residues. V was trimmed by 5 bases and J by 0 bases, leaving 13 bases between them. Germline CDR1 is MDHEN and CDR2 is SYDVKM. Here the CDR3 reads CASSPWREDQETQYF. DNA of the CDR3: TGTGCCAGCAGTCCCTGGAGGGAGGACCAAGAGACCCAGTACTTC.

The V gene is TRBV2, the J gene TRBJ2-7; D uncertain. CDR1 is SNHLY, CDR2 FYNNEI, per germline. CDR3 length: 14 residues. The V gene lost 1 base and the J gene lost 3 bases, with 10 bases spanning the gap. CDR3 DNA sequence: TGTGCCAGCAGTGAAGACCTGGGATACTACGAGCAGTACTTC. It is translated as CASSEDLGYYEQYF.

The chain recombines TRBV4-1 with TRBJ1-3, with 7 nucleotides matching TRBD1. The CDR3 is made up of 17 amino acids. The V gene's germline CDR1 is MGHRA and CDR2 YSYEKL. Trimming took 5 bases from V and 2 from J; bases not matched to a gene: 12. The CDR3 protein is CASSLQTDRVAGNTIYF. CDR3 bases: TGCGCCAGCAGCTTACAGACCGACAGGGTAGCTGGAAACACCATATATTTT.

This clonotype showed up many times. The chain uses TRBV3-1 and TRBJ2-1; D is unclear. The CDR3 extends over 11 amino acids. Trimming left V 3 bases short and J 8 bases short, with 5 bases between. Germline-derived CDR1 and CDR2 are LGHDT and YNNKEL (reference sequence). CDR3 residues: CASSQVDEQFF. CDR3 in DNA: TGTGCCAGCAGCCAGGTCGATGAGCAGTTCTTC.

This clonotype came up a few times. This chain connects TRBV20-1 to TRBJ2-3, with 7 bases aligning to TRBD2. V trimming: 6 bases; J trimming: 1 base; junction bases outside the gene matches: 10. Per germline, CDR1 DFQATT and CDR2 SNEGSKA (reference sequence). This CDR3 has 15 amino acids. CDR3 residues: CSALHQRGRTDTQYF. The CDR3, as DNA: TGCAGTGCCCTCCACCAGCGGGGTCGCACAGATACGCAGTATTTT.

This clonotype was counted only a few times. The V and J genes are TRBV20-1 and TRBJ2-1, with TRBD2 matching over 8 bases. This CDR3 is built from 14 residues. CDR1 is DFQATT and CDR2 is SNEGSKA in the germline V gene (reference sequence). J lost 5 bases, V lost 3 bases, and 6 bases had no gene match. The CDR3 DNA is TGCAGTGCTAGTCCCAGCGGGAGAAACAATGAGCAGTTCTTC. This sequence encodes CSASPSGRNNEQFF.

The CDR3 sequence is CASSVHPDRGSSGANVLTF. In DNA form, the CDR3 reads TGTGCCAGCAGCGTCCACCCCGACAGGGGAAGCTCTGGGGCCAACGTCCTGACTTTC. The chain couples TRBV7-8 to TRBJ2-6; 8 nucleotides line up with TRBD1. Germline lookup yields CDR1 SGHVS and CDR2 FQNEAQ. The ends lost 5 bases at V and 0 bases at J; junction bases unmatched: 12. This CDR3 comprises 19 residues.

The CDR3 DNA reads TGCGCCAGCAGCTCCCGTACGGGCGGCACAGATACGCAGTATTTT. Its protein is CASSSRTGGTDTQYF. The rearrangement joins TRBV5-1 to TRBJ2-3, with D uncertain. Trimming took 3 bases from V and 1 from J, leaving 12 bases between them. CDR1 is SGHRS, CDR2 YFSETQ, per germline. The CDR3 sequence is 15 residues long.

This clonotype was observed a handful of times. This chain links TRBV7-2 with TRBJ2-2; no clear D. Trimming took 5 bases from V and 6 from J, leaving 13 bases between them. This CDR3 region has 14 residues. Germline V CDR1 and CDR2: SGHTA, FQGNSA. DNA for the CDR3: TGTGCCAGCAGCCCAGGCAGGCTCTCCGGGGAGCTGTTTTTT. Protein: CASSPGRLSGELFF. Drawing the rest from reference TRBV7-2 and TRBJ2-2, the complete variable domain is GAGVSQSPSNKVTEKGKDVELRCDPISGHTALYWYRQSLGQGLEFLIYFQGNSAPDKSGLPSDRFSAERTGGSVSTLTIQRTQQEDSAVYLCASSPGRLSGELFFGEGSRLTVL.

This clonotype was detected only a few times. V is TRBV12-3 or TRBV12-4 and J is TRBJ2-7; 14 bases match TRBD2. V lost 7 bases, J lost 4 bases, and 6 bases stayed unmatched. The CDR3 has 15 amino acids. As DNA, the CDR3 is TGTGCCAGCACCTCCAGACTAGCGGGGGGGTACGAGCAGTACTTC. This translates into CASTSRLAGGYEQYF.

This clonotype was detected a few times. The CDR3 nucleotides are TGTGCCATCAGTGAACCCACAGGGGGCGCCTACAATGAGCAGTTCTTC. It yields the protein CAISEPTGGAYNEQFF. V gene TRBV10-3 combines with J gene TRBJ2-1; 9 positions agree with TRBD1. J gave up 2 bases and V 3 bases, and 5 bases lay outside the gene matches. Germline lookup yields CDR1 ENHRY and CDR2 SYGVKD. There are 16 residues in the CDR3.